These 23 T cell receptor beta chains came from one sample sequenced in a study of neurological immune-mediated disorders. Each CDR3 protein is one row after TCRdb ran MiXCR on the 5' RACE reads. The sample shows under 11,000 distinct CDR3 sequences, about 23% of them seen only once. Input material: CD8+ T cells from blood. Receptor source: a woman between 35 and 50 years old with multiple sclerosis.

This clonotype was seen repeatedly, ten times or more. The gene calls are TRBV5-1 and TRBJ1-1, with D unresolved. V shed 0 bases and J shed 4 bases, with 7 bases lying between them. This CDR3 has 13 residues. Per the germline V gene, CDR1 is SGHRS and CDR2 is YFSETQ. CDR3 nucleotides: TGCGCCAGCAGCTTGGGGGCCAGCACTGAAGCTTTCTTT. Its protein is CASSLGASTEAFF.

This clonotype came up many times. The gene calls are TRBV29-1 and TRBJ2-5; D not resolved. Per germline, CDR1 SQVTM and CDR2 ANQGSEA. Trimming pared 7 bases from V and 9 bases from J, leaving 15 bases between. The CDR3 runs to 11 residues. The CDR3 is CSGGSQVAQYF. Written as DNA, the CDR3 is TGCAGCGGGGGATCCCAAGTGGCCCAGTACTTC.

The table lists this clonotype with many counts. The CDR3 region has the DNA TGTGCCAGCAGCAACGGGGAGGATAATGAGCAGTTCTTC. This codes for CASSNGEDNEQFF. The chain is built from TRBV5-6 and TRBJ2-1; TRBD2 might be the D (6 bases). The CDR3 is 13 residues long. V was cut by 4 bases and J by 7 bases, with 12 bases left in between. Germline V gene sequence: CDR1 SGHDT, CDR2 YYEEEE.

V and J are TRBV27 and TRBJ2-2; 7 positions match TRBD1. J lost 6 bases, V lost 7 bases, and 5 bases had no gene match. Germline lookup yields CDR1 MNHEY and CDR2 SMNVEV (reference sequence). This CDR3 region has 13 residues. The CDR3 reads CASTAQGAGELFF. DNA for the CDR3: TGTGCCAGCACAGCCCAGGGGGCCGGGGAGCTGTTTTTT.

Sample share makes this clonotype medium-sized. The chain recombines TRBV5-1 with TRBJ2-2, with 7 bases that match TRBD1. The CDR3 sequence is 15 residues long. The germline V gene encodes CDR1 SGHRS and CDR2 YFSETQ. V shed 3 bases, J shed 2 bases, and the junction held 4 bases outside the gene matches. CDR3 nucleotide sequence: TGCGCCAGCAGCTACGGGACAGTAAACACCGGGGAGCTGTTTTTT. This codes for CASSYGTVNTGELFF.

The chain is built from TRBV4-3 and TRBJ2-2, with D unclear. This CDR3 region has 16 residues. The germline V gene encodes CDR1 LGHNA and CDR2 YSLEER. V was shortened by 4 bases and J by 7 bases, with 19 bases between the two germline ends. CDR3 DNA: TGCGCCAGCAGCCCGACGTCGGACCAGAATGTCGGGGAGCTGTTTTTT. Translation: CASSPTSDQNVGELFF.

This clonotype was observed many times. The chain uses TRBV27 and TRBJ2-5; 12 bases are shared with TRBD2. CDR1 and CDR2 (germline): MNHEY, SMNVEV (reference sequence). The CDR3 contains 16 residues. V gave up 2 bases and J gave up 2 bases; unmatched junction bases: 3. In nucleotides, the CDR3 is TGTGCCAGCAGTTTAACTAGCGGGGGGTCGCAAGAGACCCAGTACTTC. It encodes CASSLTSGGSQETQYF.

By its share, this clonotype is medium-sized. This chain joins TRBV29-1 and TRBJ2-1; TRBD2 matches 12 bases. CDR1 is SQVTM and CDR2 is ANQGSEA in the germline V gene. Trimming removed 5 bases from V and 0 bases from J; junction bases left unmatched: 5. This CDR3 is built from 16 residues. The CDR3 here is CSVWTSGASSYNEQFF. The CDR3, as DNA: TGCAGCGTTTGGACTAGCGGGGCATCCTCCTACAATGAGCAGTTCTTC.

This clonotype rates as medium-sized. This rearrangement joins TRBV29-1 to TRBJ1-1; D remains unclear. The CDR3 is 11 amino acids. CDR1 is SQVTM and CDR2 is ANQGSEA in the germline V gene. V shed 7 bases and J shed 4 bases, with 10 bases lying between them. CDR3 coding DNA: TGCAGCGCTCTTTGGAGCACTGAAGCTTTCTTT. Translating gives CSALWSTEAFF.

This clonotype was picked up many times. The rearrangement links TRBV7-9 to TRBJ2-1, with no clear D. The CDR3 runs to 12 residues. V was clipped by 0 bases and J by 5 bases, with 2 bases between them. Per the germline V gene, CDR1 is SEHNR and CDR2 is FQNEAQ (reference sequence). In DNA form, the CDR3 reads TGTGCCAGCAGCTTAGCGAACAATGAGCAGTTCTTC. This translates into CASSLANNEQFF.

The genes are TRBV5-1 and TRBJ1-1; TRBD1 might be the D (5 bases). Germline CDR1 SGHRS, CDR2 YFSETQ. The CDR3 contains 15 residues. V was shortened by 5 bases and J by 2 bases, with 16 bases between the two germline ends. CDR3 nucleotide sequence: TGCGCCAGCAGAGGGGACCCGTTCATAAACACTGAAGCTTTCTTT. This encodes CASRGDPFINTEAFF.

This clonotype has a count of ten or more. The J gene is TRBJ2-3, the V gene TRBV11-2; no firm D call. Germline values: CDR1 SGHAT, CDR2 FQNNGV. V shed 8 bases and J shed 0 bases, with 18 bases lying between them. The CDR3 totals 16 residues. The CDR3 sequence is CASRNPQSFSTDTQYF. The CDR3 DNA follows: TGTGCCAGCCGCAATCCTCAGAGCTTTAGCACAGATACGCAGTATTTT. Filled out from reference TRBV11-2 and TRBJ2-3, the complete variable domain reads EAGVAQSPRYKIIEKRQSVAFWCNPISGHATLYWYQQILGQGPKLLIQFQNNGVVDDSQLPKDRFSAERLKGVDSTLKIQPAKLEDSAVYLCASRNPQSFSTDTQYFGPGTRLTVL.

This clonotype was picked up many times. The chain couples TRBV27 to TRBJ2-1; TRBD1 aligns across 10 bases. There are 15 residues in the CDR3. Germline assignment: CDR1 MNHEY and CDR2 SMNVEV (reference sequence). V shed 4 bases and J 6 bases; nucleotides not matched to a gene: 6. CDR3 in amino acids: CASSWGQGPFNEQFF. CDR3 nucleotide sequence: TGTGCCAGCAGTTGGGGACAGGGGCCTTTCAATGAGCAGTTCTTC.

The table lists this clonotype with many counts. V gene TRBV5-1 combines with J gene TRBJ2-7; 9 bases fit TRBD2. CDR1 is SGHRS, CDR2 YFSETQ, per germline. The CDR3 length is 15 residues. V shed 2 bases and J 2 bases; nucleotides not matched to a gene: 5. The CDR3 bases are TGCGCCAGCAGCTTTAGCGGGGGCCATACCTACGAGCAGTACTTC. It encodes CASSFSGGHTYEQYF.

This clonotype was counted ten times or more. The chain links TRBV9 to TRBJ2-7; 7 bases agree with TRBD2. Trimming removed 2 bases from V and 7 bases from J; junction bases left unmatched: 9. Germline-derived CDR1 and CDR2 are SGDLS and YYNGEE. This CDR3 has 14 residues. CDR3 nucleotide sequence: TGTGCCAGCAGCGTGGGGGGGAATAGTGGGGAGCAGTACTTC. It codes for CASSVGGNSGEQYF.

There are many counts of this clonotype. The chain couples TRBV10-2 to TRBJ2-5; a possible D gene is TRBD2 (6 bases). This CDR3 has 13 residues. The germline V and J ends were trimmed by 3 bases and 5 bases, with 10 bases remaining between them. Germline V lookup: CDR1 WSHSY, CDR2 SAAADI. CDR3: CASSDFRGETQYF. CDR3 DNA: TGCGCCAGCAGTGATTTCCGGGGGGAGACCCAGTACTTC.

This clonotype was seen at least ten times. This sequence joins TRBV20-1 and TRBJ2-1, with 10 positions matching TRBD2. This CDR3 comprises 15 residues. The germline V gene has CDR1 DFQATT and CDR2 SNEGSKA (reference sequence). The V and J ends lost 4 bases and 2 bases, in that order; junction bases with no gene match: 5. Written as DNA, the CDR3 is TGCAGTGCTACCCCGCTAGCGGGGGCCTACAATGAGCAGTTCTTC. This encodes CSATPLAGAYNEQFF.

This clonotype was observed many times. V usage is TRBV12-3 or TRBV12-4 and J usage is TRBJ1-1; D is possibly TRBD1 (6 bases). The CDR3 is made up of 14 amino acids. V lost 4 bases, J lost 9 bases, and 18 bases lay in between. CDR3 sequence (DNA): TGTGCCAGCAGTTCTGAGGCGGGGGCGCGGCAAGCTTTCTTT. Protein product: CASSSEAGARQAFF.

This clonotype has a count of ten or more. DNA for the CDR3: TGTGCCAGCAGCTCTGCCCCTATGGTGGGGCGGGGGGCCAACGTCCTGACTTTC. This encodes CASSSAPMVGRGANVLTF. The chain carries TRBV7-6 and TRBJ2-6; TRBD1 is a possible D gene (5 bases). V gave up 4 bases and J gave up 4 bases, with 20 bases separating them. The CDR3 totals 18 residues. From germline, CDR1 is SGHVS and CDR2 FNYEAQ.

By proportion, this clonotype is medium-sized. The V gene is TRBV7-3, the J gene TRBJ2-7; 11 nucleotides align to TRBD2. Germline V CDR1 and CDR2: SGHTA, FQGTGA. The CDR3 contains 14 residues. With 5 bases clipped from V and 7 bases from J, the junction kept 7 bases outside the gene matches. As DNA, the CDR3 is TGTGCCAGCAGCATAGCGGGGGGGCCATGGGAGCAGTACTTC. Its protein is CASSIAGGPWEQYF.

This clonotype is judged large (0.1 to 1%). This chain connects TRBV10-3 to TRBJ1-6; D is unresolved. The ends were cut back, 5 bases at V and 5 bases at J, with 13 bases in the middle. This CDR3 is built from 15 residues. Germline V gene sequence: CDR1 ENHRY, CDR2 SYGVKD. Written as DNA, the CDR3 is TGTGCCATCAGTCGGAGACATTCTAATAATTCACCCCTCCACTTT. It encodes CAISRRHSNNSPLHF.

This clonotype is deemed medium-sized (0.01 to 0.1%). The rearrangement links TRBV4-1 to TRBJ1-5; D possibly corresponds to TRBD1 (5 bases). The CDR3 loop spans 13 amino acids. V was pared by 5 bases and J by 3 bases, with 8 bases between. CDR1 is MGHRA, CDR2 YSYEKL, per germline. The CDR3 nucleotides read TGCGCCAGCAGCTGGGGGTCCAATCAGCCCCAGCATTTT. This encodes CASSWGSNQPQHF.

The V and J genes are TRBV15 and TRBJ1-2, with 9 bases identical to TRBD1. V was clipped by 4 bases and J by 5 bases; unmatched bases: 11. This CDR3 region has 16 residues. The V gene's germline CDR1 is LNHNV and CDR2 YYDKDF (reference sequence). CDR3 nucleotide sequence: TGTGCCACCAGCACGGGAAGGGACAGGGTGGCATATGGCTACACCTTC. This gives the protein CATSTGRDRVAYGYTF.